This TCR beta chain appears in the sequencing data of a study of T-cell reconstitution after alpha-beta-depleted transplantation in children. General study results and limits: T-cell counts and diversity at one year post-transplant came mainly from newly produced T cells. Some patients' high day-60 TCRbeta diversity was attributed to recipient cells surviving conditioning. About two months after transplant, alpha-beta T cells reportedly came from several hundred expanded graft clones.

The sample holds a few counts of this clonotype. The antigen is not known. Unique molecular identifiers tagged the TCRbeta library. MiXCR was run by TCRdb on the PCR reads, yielding one entry per CDR3 protein. Of around 600,000 distinct CDR3 sequences listed, 23% are singletons. Germline V gene lookup returns CDR1 LNHDA and CDR2 SQIVND (reference sequence). V gave up 3 bases and J gave up 5 bases, with 16 bases separating them. The CDR3 is 16 residues long. The chain recombines TRBV19 with TRBJ1-4, with D perhaps TRBD1 (5 bases). Sequenced here: PBMCs, mostly from graft donor cells, sampled 360 days after TCRalphabeta/CD19-depleted stem cell transplant. This TCR derives from a boy under two years old who had a stem cell transplant for acute myeloid leukemia, so the T cells may come from the graft donor. The DNA for the CDR3 is TGTGCCAGTAGTATCCCGGACACCAACCCAAATGAAAAACTGTTTTTT. Translating gives CASSIPDTNPNEKLFF.